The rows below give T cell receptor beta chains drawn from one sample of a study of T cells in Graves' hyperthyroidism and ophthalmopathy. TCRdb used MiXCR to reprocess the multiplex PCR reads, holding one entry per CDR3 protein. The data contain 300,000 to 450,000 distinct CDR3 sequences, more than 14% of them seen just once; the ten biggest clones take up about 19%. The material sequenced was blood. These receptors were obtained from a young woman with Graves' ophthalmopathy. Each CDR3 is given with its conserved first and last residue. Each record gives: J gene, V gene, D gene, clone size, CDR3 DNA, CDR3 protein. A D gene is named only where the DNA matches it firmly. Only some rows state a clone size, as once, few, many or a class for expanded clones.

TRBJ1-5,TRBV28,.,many,TGTGCCAGCAGCCCAAACAATCAGCCCCAGCATTTT,CASSPNNQPQHF
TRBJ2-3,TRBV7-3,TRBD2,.,TGTGCCAGCAGCTTTCGACTAGCGGGGGTCTATACGCAGTATTTT,CASSFRLAGVYTQYF
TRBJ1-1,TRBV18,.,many,TGTGCCAGCTCACCAGCTTTGCACACTGAAGCTTTCTTT,CASSPALHTEAFF
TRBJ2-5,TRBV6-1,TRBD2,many,TGTGCCAGCAGTCTACTGAGCGGGGGGGTCCGAGAGACCCAGTACTTC,CASSLLSGGVRETQYF
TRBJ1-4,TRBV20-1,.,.,TGCAGTGCTGGGGCGCCGGGACTCAATGAAAAACTGTTTTTT,CSAGAPGLNEKLFF
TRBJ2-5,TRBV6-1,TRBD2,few,TGTGCCAGCAGTGAAGGATTTAGACTTAGCGGGGGGGGGTTAGAGACCCAGTACTTC,CASSEGFRLSGGGLETQYF
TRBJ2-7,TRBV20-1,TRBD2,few,TGCAGTGCCGCGGGGGGCTTGTGGGACGAGCAGTACTTC,CSAAGGLWDEQYF
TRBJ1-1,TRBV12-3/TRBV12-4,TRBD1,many,TGTGCCAGCAGTTTCGGGCAGGGGGGATTTTCGAGCACTGAAGCTTTCTTT,CASSFGQGGFSSTEAFF
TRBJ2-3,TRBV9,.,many,TGTGCCAGCAGCCAGGTAGGCACAGATACGCAGTATTTT,CASSQVGTDTQYF
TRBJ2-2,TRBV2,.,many,TGTGCCAGCAGTGTTGAAACCGGGGAGCTGTTTTTT,CASSVETGELFF
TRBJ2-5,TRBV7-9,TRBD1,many,TGTGCCAGCAGCTTAGGAATAGGACAGGAGCAAGAGACCCAGTACTTC,CASSLGIGQEQETQYF
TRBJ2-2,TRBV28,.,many,TGTGCCAGCAGTTTCCAGGGCGGGGAGCTGTTTTTT,CASSFQGGELFF
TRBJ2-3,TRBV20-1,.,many,TGCAGTGCTCCCCGCCGGGACAAAGCGTCTACAGATACGCAGTATTTT,CSAPRRDKASTDTQYF
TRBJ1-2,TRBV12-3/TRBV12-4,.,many,TGTGCCAGCAGTACCTCCACAGGGCGCTATGGCTACACCTTC,CASSTSTGRYGYTF
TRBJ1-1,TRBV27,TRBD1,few,TGTGCCAGCAGTGACAGGGGCTTTGGGTTCACTGAAGCTTTCTTT,CASSDRGFGFTEAFF
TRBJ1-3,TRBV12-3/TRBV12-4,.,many,TGTGCCAGCAGTTTAGGTCTGGGGCAGGGCTCTGGAAACACCATATATTTT,CASSLGLGQGSGNTIYF
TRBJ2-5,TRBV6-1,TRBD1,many,TGTGCCAGCAGTGAGGACAGGCACGGGGTGAAGACCCAGTACTTC,CASSEDRHGVKTQYF
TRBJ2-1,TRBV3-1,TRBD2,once,TGTGCCAGCAGCCAACGGGCACGACTAGCGGGGGGGTACAATGAGCAGTTCTTC,CASSQRARLAGGYNEQFF
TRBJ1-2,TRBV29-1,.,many,TGCAGCGTTGAAGAGCGGAATGGCTACACCTTC,CSVEERNGYTF
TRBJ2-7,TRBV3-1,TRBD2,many,TGTGCCAGCAGGCGGGGGGCGTACGGCGAGCAGTACTTC,CASRRGAYGEQYF
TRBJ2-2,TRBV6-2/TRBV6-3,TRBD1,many,TGTGCGTCTAGGGGACAGGGTGGCGCCGGGGAGCTGTTTTTT,CASRGQGGAGELFF
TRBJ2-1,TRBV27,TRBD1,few,TGTGCCAGCAGCCCAACTCGGACAGGGGCTCCCTACAATGAGCAGTTCTTC,CASSPTRTGAPYNEQFF
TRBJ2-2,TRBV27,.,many,TGTGCCAGCAGTACCGGGACTGTGGGTGGGGAGCTGTTTTTT,CASSTGTVGGELFF
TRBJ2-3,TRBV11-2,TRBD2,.,TGTGCCAGCAGCTTTCTAGCGGGGGCGAAAGATACGCAGTATTTT,CASSFLAGAKDTQYF
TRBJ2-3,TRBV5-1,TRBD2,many,TGCGCCAGCAGCTCGGCGGGGGGTCGGACAGATACGCAGTATTTT,CASSSAGGRTDTQYF
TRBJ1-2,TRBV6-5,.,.,TGTGCCAGCAGTTACGATCCGCCGGACGCTCCGACCTTC,CASSYDPPDAPTF
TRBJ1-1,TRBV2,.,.,TGTGCCAGCAGTGAGATTTACACTGAAGCTTTCTTT,CASSEIYTEAFF
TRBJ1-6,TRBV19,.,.,TGTGCCAGTAGTATCGGGGGCAATAATTCACCCCTCCACTTT,CASSIGGNNSPLHF
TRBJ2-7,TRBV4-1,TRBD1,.,TGCGCCAGCAGCCAAGCACAGGGGCTAAGTACGTACGAGCAGTACTTC,CASSQAQGLSTYEQYF
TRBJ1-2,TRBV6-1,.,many,TGTGCCAGCAGAAATACAGGAGCGGACTATGGCTACACCTTC,CASRNTGADYGYTF
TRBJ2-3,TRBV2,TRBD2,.,TGTGCCAGCAGTGCAAAGCGGGGGGGCGGCGCAGATACGCAGTATTTT,CASSAKRGGGADTQYF
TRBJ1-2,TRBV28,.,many,TGTGCCAGCAGTTTGGGGTTCCTTATTGGCTACACCTTC,CASSLGFLIGYTF
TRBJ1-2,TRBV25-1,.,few,TGTGCCAGCAGTGATCTCGCTTCTTCGTCCTATGGCTACACCTTC,CASSDLASSSYGYTF
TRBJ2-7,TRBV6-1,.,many,TGTGCCAGCAGTGATGGGGAGAGCTCCTACGAGCAGTACTTC,CASSDGESSYEQYF
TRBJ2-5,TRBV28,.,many,TGTGCCAGCAGCGAGGACGGCCCCCACCAAGAGACCCAGTACTTC,CASSEDGPHQETQYF
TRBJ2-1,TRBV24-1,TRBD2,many,TGTGCCACCAGTGATCCTCTGGCGGGGGGCCATGATGAGCAGTTCTTC,CATSDPLAGGHDEQFF
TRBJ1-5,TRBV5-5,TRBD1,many,TGTGCCAGCAGCTTTGGTGCGGGAGGGACAGTTAGCAATCAGCCCCAGCATTTT,CASSFGAGGTVSNQPQHF
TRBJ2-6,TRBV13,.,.,TGTGCCAGCAGCTTATGGGGGCTCACTGGGGCCAACGTCCTGACTTTC,CASSLWGLTGANVLTF
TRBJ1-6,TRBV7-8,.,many,TGTGCCAGCAGCTTAGCTAGGGAGGCGACACCCCTCCACTTT,CASSLAREATPLHF
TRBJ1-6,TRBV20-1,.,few,TGCAGTGCTAGAGATCTAGGGCAGGGTAATAATTCACCCCTCCACTTT,CSARDLGQGNNSPLHF
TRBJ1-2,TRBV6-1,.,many,TGTGCCAGCAGTGAACGGGGGGTAAACTATGGCTACACCTTC,CASSERGVNYGYTF
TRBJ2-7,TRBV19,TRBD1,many,TGTGCCACCAACCACCGACAGGGATACGAGCAGTACTTC,CATNHRQGYEQYF
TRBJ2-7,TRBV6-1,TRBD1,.,TGTGCCAGCACCAACGCCGGGACAGGGAACGAGCAGTACTTC,CASTNAGTGNEQYF
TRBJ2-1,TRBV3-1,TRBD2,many,TGTGCCAGCAGCCAAGATCTCCCTAGCGGGGGGGCTTTCTCCTACAATGAGCAGTTCTTC,CASSQDLPSGGAFSYNEQFF
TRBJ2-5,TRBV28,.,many,TGTGCCAGCAGCGCCGATCCCGGCTCCGAGACCCAGTACTTC,CASSADPGSETQYF
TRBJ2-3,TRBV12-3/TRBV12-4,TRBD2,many,TGTGCCAGCAAGATAGCGGGGGGCACAGATACGCAGTATTTT,CASKIAGGTDTQYF
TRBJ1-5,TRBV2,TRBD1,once,TGTGCCAGCGGTGGGGGAAGGGGGCGGTGGAATAGCAATCAGCCCCAGCATTTT,CASGGGRGRWNSNQPQHF
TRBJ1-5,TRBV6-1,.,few,TGTGCCAGCAGTGCTCAGGGTAGGAGCAATCAGCCCCAGCATTTT,CASSAQGRSNQPQHF
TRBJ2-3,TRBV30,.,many,TGTGCCTGGAGTCCCTTATTATTGAGGCTTACAGATACGCAGTATTTT,CAWSPLLLRLTDTQYF
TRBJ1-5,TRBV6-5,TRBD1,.,TGTGCCAGCAGTTCCGACAGGGGCCCTTATAGCAATCAGCCCCAGCATTTT,CASSSDRGPYSNQPQHF
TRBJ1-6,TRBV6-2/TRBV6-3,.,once,TGTGCCAGCAGTTATGACTTACGATCACCCCTCCACTTT,CASSYDLRSPLHF
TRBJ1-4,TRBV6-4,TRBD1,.,TGTGCCACCCATACAGGGGGCGCGACGGAGGGCGGAAAACTGTTTTTT,CATHTGGATEGGKLFF
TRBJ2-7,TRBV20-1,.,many,TGCAGTGCTAAGGAGGGCTCCTACGAGCAGTACTTC,CSAKEGSYEQYF
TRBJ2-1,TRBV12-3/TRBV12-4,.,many,TGTGCCAGCAGTTTTTCGGTGTTGGCGGAGCAGTTCTTC,CASSFSVLAEQFF
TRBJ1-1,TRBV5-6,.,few,TGTGCCAGCAGCTTGATGGTCTTAAGCTCGAACACTGAAGCTTTCTTT,CASSLMVLSSNTEAFF